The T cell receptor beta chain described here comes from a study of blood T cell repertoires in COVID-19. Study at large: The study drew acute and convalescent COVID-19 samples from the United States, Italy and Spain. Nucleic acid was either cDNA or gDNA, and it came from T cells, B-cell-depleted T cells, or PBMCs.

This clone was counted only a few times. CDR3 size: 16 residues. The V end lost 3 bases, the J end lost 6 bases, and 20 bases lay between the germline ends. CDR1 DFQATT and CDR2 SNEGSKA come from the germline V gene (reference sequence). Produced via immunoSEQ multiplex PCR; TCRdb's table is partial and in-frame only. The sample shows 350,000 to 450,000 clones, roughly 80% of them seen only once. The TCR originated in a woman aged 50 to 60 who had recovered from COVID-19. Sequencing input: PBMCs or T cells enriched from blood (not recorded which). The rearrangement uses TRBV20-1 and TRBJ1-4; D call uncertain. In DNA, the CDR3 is TGCAGTGCTAGTCACTTCGCCCCTGGAGCGGATGAAAAACTGTTTTTT. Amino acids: CSASHFAPGADEKLFF.